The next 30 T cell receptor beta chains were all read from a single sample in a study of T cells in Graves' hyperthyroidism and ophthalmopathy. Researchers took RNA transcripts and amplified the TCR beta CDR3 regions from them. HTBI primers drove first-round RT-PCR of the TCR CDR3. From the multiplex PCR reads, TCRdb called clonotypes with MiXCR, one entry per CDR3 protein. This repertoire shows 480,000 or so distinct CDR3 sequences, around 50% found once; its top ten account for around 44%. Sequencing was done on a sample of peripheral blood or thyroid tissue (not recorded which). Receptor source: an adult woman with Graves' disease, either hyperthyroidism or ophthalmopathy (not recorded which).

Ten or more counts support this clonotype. As DNA, the CDR3 is TGTGCCAGCAGCTGGACAGATAGCAATCAGCCCCAGCATTTT. Encoded protein: CASSWTDSNQPQHF. The genes are TRBV6-1 and TRBJ1-5, with D possibly TRBD1 on 6 matching bases. Trimming pared 6 bases from V and 0 bases from J, leaving 9 bases between. Germline CDR1 reads MNHNS; CDR2 reads SASEGT. This CDR3 is built from 14 residues.

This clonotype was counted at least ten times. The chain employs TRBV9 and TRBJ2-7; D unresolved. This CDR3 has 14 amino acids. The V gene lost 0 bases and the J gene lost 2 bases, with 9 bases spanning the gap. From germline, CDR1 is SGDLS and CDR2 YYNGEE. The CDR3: CASSVEVLTYEQYF. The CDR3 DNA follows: TGTGCCAGCAGCGTAGAGGTACTAACCTACGAGCAGTACTTC.

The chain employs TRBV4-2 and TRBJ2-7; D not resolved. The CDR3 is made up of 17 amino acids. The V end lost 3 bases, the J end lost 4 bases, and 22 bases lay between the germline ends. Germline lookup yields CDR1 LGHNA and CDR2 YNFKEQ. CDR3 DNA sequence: TGTGCCAGCAGCCAGAGCCCAGGCCGGACCCTTTTATACGAGCAGTACTTC. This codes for CASSQSPGRTLLYEQYF.

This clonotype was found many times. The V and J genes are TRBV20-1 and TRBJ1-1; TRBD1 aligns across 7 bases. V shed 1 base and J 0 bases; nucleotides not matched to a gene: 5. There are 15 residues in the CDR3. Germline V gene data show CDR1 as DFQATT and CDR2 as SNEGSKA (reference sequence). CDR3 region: CSARVTGRMNTEAFF. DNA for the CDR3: TGCAGTGCTAGAGTGACAGGGCGGATGAACACTGAAGCTTTCTTT.

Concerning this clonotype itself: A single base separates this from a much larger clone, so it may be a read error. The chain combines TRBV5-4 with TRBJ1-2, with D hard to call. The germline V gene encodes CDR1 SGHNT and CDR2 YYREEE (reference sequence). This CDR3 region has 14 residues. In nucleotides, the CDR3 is TGTGCCAGCAGCCCGCGGACCCCTAACTATGGCCACACCTTC. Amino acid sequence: CASSPRTPNYGHTF.

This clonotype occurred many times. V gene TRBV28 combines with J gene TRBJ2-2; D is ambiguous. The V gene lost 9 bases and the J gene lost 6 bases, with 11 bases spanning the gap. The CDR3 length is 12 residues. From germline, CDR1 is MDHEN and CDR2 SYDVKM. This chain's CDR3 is CASSLGSGELFF. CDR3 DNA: TGTGCCAGTAGCCTAGGTTCCGGGGAGCTGTTTTTT.

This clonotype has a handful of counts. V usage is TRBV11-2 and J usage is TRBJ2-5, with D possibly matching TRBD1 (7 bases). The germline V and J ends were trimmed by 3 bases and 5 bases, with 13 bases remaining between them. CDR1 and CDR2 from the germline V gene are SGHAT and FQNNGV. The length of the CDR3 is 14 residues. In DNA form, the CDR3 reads TGTGCCAGCAGCTTGCAGGGGGGCAGGGAGACCCAGTACTTC. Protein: CASSLQGGRETQYF.

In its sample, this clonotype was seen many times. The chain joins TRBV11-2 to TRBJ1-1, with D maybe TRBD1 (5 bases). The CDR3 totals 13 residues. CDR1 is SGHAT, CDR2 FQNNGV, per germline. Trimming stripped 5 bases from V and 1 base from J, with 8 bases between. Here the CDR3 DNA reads TGTGCCAGCAGCCCAGGGAGGAACACTGAAGCTTTCTTT. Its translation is CASSPGRNTEAFF.

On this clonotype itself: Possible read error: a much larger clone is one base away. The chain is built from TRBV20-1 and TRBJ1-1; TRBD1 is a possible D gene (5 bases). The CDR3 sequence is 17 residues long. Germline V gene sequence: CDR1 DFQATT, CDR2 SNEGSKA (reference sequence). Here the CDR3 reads CSARDGGKGLLNTEASF. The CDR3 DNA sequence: TGCAGTGCTAGAGATGGGGGGAAGGGCCTACTGAACACTGAAGCTTCCTTT.

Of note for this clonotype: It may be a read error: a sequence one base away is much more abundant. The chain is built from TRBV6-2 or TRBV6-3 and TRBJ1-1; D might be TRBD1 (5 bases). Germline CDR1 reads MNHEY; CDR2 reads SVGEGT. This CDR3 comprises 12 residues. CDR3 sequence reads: CASWNRFTEASF. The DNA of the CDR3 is TGTGCCAGCTGGAACAGGTTCACTGAAGCTTCCTTT.

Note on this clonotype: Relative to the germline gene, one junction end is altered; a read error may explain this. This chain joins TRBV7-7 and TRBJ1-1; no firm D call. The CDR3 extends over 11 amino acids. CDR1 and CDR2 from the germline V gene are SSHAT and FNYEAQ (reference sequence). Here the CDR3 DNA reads TGTGCTAGCAGCTTACAGAAAGGGGCTTTCTTT. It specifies CASSLQKGAFF.

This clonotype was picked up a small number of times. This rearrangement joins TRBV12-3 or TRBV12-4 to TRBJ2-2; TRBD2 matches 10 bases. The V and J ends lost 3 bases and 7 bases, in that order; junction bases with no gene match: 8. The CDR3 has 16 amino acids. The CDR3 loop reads CASSFGGLAVGGELFF. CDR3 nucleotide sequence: TGTGCCAGCAGTTTTGGCGGACTAGCGGTTGGCGGGGAGCTGTTTTTT.

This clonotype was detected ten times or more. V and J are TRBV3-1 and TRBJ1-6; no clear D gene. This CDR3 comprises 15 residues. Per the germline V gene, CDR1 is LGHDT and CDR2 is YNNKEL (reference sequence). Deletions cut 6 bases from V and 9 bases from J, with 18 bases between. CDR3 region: CASRSVEAGGSPLHF. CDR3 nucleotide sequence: TGTGCCAGCAGAAGCGTCGAGGCGGGTGGTTCACCCCTCCACTTT.

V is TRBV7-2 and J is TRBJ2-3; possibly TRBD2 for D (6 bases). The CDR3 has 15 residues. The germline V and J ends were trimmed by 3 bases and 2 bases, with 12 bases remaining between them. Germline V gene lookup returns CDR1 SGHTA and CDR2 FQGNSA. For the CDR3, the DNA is TGTGCCAGCAGCTTGTTCGCGGGGCACACAGATACGCAGTATTTT. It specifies CASSLFAGHTDTQYF.

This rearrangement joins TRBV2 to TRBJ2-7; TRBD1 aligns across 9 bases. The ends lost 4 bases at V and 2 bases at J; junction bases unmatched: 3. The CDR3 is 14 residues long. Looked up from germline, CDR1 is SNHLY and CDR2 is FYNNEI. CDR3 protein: CASSGGTGTYEQYF. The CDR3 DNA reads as TGTGCCAGCAGTGGGGGGACAGGGACCTACGAGCAGTACTTC. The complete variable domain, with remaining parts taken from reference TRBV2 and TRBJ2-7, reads EPEVTQTPSHQVTQMGQEVILRCVPISNHLYFYWYRQILGQKVEFLVSFYNNEISEKSEIFDDQFSVERPDGSNFTLKIRSTKLEDSAMYFCASSGGTGTYEQYFGPGTRLTVT.

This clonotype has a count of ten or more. This CDR3 reads CSASTDSNSPLHF. CDR3 DNA: TGCAGTGCTAGTACGGACAGTAATTCACCCCTCCACTTT. V is TRBV20-1 and J is TRBJ1-6, with D perhaps matching TRBD1 (6 bases). Germline loops: CDR1 DFQATT, CDR2 SNEGSKA (reference sequence). This CDR3 contains 13 residues. V lost 3 bases and J lost 6, with 9 bases in between.

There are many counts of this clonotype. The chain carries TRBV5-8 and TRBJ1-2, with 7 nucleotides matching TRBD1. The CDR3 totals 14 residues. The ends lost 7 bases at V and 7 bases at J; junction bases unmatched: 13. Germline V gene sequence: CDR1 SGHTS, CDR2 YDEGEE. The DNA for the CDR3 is TGTGCCAGCTTCCAACAGACAGGGTCGGTTGGCTACACCTTC. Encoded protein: CASFQQTGSVGYTF.

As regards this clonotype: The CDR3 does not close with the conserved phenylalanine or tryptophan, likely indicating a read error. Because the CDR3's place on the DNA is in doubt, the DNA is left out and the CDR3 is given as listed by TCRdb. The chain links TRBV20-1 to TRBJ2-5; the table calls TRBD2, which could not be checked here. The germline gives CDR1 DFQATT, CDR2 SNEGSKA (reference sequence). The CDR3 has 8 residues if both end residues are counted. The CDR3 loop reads CSARDPAG.

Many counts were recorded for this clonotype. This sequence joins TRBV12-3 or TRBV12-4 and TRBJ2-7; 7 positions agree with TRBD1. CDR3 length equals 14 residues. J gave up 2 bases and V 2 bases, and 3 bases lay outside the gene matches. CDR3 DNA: TGTGCCAGCAGTTTACGACAGGGCCCCTACGAGCAGTACTTC. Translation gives CASSLRQGPYEQYF.

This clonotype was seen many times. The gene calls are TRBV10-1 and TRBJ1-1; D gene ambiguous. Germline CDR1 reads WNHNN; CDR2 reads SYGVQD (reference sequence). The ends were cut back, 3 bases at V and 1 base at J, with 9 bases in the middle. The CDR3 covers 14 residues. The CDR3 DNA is TGCGCCAGCAGTGAATCTCCTTCGAACACTGAAGCTTTCTTT. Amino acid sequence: CASSESPSNTEAFF.

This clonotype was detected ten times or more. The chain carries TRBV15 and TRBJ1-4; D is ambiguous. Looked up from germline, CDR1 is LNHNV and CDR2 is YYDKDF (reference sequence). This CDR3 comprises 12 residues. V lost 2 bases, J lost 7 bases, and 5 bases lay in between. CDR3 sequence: CATSRYSEKLFF. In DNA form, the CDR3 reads TGTGCCACCAGCAGATACTCTGAAAAACTGTTTTTT.

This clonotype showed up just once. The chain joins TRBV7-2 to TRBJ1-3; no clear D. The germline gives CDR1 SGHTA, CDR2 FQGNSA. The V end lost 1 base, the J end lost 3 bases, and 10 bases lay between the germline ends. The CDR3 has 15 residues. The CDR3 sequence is CASSLGANRGNTIYF. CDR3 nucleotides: TGTGCCAGCAGCTTAGGGGCAAACCGTGGAAACACCATATATTTT.

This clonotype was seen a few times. This CDR3 reads CASSEFRTGTEAFF. The CDR3 bases are TGTGCCAGCAGTGAATTTCGGACAGGGACTGAAGCTTTCTTT. V usage is TRBV25-1 and J usage is TRBJ1-1; 8 nucleotides agree with TRBD1. CDR1 MGHDK and CDR2 SYGVNS come from the germline V gene. Trimming took 1 base from V and 5 from J; bases not matched to a gene: 3. This CDR3 has 14 amino acids.

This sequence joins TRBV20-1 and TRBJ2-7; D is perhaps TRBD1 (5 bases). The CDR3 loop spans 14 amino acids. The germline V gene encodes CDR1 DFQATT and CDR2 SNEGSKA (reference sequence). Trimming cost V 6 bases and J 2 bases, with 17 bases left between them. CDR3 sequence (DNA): TGCAGTGCCCTCTATAGGCAGGGAACCTACGAGCAGTACTTC. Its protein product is CSALYRQGTYEQYF.

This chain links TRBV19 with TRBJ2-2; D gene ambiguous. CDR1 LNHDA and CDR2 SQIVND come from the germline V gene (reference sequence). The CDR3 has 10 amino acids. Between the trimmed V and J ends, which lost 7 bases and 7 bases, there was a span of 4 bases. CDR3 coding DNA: TGTGCCAGTATGAGCGGGGAGCTGTTTTTT. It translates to CASMSGELFF.

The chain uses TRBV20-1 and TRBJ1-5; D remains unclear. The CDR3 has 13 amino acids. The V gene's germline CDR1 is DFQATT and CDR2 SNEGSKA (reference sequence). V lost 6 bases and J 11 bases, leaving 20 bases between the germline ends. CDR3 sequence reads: CSARGIFQETQHF. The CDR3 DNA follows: TGCAGTGCCCGAGGGATCTTCCAAGAGACCCAGCATTTT.

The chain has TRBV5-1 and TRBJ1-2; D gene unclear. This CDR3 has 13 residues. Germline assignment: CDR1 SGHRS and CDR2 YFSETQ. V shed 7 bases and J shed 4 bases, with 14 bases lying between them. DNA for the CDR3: TGCGCCAGCCCCGCGTGGGGTTCCTATGGCTACACCTTC. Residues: CASPAWGSYGYTF.

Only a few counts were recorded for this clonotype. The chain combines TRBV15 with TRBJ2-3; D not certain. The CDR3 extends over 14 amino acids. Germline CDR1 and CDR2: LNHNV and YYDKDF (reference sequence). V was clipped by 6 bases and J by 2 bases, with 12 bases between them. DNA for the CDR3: TGTGCCACCAGTCCTGGATTACCCACAGATACGCAGTATTTT. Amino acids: CATSPGLPTDTQYF.

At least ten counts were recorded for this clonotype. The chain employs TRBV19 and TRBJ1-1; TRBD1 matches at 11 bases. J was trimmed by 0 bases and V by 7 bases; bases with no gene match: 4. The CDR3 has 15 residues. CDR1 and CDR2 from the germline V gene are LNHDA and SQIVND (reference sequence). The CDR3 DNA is TGTGCCAGTAAAAGGACAGGGGGCCTGAACACTGAAGCTTTCTTT. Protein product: CASKRTGGLNTEAFF. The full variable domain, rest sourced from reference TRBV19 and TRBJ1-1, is DGGITQSPKYLFRKEGQNVTLSCEQNLNHDAMYWYRQDPGQGLRLIYYSQIVNDFQKGDIAEGYSVSREKKESFPLTVTSAQKNPTAFYLCASKRTGGLNTEAFFGQGTRLTVV.

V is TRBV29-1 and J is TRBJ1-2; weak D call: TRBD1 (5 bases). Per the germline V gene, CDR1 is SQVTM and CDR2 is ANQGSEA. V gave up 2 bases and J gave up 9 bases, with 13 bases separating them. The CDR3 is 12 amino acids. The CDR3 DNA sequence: TGCAGCGTTGAACAGGGTATTGTACGCTACACCTTC. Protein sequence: CSVEQGIVRYTF. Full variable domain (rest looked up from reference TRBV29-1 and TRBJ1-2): SAVISQKPSRDICQRGTSLTIQCQVDSQVTMMFWYRQQPGQSLTLIATANQGSEATYESGFVIDKFPISRPNLTFSTLTVSNMSPEDSSIYLCSVEQGIVRYTFGSGTRLTVV.